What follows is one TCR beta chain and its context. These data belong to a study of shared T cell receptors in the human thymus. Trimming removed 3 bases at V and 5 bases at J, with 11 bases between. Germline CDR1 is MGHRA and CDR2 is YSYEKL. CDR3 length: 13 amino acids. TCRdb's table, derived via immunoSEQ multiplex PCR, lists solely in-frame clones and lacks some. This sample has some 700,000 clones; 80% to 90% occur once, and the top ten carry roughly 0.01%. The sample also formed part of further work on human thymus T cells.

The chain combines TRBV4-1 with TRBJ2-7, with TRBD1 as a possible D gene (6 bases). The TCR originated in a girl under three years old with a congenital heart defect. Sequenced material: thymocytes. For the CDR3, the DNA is TGCGCCAGCAGCCAGGACGCAGGGGACGAGCAGTACTTC. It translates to CASSQDAGDEQYF.